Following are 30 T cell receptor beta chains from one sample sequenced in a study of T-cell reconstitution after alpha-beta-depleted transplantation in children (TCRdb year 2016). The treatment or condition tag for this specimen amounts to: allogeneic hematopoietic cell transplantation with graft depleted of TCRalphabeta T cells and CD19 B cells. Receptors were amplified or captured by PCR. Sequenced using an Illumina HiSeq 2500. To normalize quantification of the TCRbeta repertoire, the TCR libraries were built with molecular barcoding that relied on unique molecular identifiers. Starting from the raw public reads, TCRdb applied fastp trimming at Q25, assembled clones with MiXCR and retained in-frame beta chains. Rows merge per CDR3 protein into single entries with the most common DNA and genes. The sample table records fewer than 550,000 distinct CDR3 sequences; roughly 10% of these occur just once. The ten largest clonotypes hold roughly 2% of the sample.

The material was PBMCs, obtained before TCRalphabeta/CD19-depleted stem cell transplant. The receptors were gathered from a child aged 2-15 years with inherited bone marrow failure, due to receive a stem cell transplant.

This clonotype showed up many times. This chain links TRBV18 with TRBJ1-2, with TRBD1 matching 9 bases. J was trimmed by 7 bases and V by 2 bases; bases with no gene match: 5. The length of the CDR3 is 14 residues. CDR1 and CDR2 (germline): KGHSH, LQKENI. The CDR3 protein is CASSPESTGGGYTF. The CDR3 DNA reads TGTGCCAGCTCACCAGAATCGACAGGGGGTGGCTACACCTTC. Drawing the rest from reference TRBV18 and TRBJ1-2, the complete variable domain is NAGVMQNPRHLVRRRGQEARLRCSPMKGHSHVYWYRQLPEEGLKFMVYLQKENIIDESGMPKERFSAEFPKEGPSILRIQQVVRGDSAAYFCASSPESTGGGYTFGSGTRLTVV.

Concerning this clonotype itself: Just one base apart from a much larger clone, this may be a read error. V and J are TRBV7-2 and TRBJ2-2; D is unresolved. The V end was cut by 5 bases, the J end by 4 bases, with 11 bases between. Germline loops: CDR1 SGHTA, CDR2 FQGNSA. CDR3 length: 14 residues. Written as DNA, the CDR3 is TGTGCCAGCAGCCCGGGTACATTCACCGGGGAGCTGTTTTTT. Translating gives CASSPGTFTGELFF. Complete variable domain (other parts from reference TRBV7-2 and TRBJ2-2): GAGVSQSPSNKVTEKGKDVELRCDPISGHTALYWYRQSLGQGLEFLIYFQGNSAPDKSGLPSDRFSAERTGGSVSTLTIQRTQQEDSAVYLCASSPGTFTGELFFGEGSRLTVL.

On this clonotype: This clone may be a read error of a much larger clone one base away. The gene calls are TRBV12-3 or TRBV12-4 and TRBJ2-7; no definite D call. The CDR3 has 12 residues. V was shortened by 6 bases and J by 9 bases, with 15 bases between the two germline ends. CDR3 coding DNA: TGTGCCAGCAGCCTCGGAGTGAACGGGCAGTACTTC. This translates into CASSLGVNGQYF.

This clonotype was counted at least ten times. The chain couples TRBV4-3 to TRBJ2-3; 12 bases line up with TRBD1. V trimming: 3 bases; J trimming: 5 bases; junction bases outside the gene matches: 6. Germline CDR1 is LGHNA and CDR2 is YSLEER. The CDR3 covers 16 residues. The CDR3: CASSQGTGGSVDTQYF. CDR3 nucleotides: TGCGCCAGCAGCCAGGGGACAGGGGGCTCGGTAGATACGCAGTATTTT.

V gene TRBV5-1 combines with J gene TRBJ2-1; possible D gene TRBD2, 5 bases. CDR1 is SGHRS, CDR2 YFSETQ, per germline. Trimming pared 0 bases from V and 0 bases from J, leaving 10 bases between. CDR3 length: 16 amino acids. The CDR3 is CASSLEVGSSYNEQFF. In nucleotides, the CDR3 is TGCGCCAGCAGCTTGGAAGTGGGGAGCTCCTACAATGAGCAGTTCTTC.

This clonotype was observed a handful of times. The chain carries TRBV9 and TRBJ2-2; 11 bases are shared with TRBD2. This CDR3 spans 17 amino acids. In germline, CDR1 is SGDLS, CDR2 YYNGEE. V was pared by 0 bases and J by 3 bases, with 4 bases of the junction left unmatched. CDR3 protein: CASSVEPSGRYTGELFF. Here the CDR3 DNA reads TGTGCCAGCAGCGTAGAGCCTAGCGGGAGGTACACCGGGGAGCTGTTTTTT. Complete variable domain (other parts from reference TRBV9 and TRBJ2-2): DSGVTQTPKHLITATGQRVTLRCSPRSGDLSVYWYQQSLDQGLQFLIQYYNGEERAKGNILERFSAQQFPDLHSELNLSSLELGDSALYFCASSVEPSGRYTGELFFGEGSRLTVL.

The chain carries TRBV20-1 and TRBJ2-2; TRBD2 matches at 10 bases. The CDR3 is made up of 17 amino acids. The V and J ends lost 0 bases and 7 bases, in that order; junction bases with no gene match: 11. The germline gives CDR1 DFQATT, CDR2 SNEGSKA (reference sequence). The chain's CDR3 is CSAREVLAGDANGELFF. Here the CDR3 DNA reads TGCAGTGCTAGAGAAGTGCTAGCGGGAGATGCTAACGGGGAGCTGTTTTTT.

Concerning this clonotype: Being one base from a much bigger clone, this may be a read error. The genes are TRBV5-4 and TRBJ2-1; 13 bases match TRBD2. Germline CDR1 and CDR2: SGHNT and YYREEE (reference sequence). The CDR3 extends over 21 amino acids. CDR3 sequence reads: CASSLGEYGLAGAGSYNDQFF. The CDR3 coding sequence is TGTGCCAGCAGCTTGGGGGAATACGGACTAGCGGGAGCAGGGTCCTACAATGACCAGTTCTTC.

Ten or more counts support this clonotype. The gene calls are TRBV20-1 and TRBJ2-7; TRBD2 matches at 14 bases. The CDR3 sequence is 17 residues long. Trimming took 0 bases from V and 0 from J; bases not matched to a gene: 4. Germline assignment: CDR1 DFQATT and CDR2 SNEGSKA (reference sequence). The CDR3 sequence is CSARDPGLAGVSYEQYF. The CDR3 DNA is TGCAGTGCTAGAGATCCGGGACTAGCGGGAGTCTCCTACGAGCAGTACTTC.

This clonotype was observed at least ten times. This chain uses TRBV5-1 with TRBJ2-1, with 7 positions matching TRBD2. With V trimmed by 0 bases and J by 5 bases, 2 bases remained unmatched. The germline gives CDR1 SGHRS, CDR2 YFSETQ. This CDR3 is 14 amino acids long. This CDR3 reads CASSLGREDNEQFF. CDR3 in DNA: TGCGCCAGCAGCTTGGGCCGGGAGGACAATGAGCAGTTCTTC.

The CDR3 DNA follows: TGCAGCGTCGGCCCAGGACAGAGTAAGACTAGCGGGAGGATCCGAGAGACCCAGTACTTC. This sequence encodes CSVGPGQSKTSGRIRETQYF. The chain combines TRBV29-1 with TRBJ2-5, with TRBD2 matching over 13 bases. V lost 6 bases to trimming and J lost 4 bases; unmatched junction nucleotides: 23. Germline V gene data show CDR1 as SQVTM and CDR2 as ANQGSEA. The CDR3 spans 20 residues. Filled out from reference TRBV29-1 and TRBJ2-5, the complete variable domain reads SAVISQKPSRDICQRGTSLTIQCQVDSQVTMMFWYRQQPGQSLTLIATANQGSEATYESGFVIDKFPISRPNLTFSTLTVSNMSPEDSSIYLCSVGPGQSKTSGRIRETQYFGPGTRLLVL.

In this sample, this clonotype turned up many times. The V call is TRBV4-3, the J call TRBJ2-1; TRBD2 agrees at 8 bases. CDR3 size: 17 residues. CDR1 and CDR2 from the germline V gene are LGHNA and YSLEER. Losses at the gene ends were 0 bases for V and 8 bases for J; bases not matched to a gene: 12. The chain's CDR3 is CASSQDPREREFDEQFF. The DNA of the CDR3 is TGCGCCAGCAGCCAAGATCCAAGGGAGCGGGAGTTCGATGAGCAGTTCTTC.

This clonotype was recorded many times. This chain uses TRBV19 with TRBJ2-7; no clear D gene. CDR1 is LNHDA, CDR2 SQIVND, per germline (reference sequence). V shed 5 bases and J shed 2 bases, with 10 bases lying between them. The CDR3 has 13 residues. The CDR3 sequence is CASSSSETYEQYF. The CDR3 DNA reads TGTGCCAGTAGTTCCAGCGAAACCTACGAGCAGTACTTC.

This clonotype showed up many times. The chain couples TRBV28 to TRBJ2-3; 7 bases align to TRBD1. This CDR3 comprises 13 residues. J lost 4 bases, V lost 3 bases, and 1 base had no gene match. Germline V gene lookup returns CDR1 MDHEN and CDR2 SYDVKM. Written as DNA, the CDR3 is TGTGCCAGCAGTTTTGACAGGGCAGATACGCAGTATTTT. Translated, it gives CASSFDRADTQYF.

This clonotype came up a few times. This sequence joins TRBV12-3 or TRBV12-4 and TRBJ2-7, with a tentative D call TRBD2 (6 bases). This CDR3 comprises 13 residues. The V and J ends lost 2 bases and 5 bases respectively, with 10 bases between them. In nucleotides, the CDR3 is TGTGCCAGCAGTTTACTCGGAGGGGACGAGCAGTACTTC. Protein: CASSLLGGDEQYF.

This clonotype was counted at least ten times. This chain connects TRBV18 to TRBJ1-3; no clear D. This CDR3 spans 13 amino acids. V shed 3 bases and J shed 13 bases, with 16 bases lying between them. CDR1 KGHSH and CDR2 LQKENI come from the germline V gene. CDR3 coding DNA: TGTGCCAGCTCACCTTCGGACGGACTCCGGATATATTTT. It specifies CASSPSDGLRIYF.

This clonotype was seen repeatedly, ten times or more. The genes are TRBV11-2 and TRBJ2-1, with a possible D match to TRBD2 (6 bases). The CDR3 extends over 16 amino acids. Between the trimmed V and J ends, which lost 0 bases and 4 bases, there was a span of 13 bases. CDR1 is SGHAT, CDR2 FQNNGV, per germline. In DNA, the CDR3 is TGTGCCAGCAGCTTAGAGATACTAGCCCATTACAATGAGCAGTTCTTC. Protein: CASSLEILAHYNEQFF.

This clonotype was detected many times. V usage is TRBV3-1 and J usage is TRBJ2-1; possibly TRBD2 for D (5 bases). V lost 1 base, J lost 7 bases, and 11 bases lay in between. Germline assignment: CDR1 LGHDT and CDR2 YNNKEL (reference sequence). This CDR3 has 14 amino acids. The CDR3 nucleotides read TGTGCCAGCAGCCAAGTGTCGGGCGGGAATGAGCAGTTCTTC. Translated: CASSQVSGGNEQFF.

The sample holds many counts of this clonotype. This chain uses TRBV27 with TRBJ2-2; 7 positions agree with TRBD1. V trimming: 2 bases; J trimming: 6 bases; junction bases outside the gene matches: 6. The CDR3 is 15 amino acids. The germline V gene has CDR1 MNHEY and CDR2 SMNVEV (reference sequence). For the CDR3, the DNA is TGTGCCAGCAGTTTAATACAGGGGTTGGCCGGGGAGCTGTTTTTT. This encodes CASSLIQGLAGELFF.

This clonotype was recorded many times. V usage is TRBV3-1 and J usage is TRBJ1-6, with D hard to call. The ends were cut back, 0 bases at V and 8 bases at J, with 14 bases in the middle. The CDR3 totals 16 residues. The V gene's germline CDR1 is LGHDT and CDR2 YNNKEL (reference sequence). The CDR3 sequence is CASSQEKVDGDSPLHF. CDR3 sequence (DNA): TGTGCCAGCAGCCAAGAAAAGGTCGACGGGGATTCACCCCTCCACTTT. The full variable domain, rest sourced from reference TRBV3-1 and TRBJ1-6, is DTAVSQTPKYLVTQMGNDKSIKCEQNLGHDTMYWYKQDSKKFLKIMFSYNNKELIINETVPNRFSPKSPDKAHLNLHINSLELGDSAVYFCASSQEKVDGDSPLHFGNGTRLTVT.

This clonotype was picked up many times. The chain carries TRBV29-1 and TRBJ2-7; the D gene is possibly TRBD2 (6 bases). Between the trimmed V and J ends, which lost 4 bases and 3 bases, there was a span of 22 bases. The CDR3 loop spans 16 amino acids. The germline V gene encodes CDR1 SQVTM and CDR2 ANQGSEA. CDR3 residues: CSVAGGAGGDFYEQYF. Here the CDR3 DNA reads TGCAGCGTTGCCGGGGGTGCGGGTGGGGATTTCTACGAGCAGTACTTC.

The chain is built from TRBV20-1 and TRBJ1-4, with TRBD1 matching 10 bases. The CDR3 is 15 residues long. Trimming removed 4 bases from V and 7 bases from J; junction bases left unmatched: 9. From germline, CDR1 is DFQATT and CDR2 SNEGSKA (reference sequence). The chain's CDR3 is CSANDPGQGFEKLFF. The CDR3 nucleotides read TGCAGTGCTAACGACCCGGGACAGGGGTTTGAAAAACTGTTTTTT.

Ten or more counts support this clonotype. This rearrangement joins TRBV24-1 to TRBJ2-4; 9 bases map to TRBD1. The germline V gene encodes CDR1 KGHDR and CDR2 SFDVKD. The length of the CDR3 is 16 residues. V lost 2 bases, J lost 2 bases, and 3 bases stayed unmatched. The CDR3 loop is CATSDSGTGTKNIQYF. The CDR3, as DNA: TGTGCCACCAGTGATTCGGGGACAGGGACCAAAAACATTCAGTACTTC.

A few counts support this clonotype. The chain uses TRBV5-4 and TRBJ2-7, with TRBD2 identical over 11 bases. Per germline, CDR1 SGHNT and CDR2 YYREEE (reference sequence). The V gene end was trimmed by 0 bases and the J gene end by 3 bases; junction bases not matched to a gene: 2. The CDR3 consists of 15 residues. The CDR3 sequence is CASSLGGTSGYEQYF. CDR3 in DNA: TGTGCCAGCAGCTTGGGAGGGACTAGCGGCTACGAGCAGTACTTC.

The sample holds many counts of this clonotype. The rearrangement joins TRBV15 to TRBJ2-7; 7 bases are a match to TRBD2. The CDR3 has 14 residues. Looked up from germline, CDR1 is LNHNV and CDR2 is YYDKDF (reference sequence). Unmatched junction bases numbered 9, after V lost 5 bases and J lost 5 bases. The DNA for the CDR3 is TGTGCCACCAGCCCAGAGCGGGGAACCCACGAGCAGTACTTC. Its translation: CATSPERGTHEQYF.

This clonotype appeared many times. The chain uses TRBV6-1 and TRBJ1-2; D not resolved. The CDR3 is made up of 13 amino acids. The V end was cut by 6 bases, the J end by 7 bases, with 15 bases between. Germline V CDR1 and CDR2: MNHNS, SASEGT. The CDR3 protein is CASSLGPAGGYTF. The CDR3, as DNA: TGTGCCAGCAGCCTCGGCCCGGCGGGTGGCTACACCTTC.

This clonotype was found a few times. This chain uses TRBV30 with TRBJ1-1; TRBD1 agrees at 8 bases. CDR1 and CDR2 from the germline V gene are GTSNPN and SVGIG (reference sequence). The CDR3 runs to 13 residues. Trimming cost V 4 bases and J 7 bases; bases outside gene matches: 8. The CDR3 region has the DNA TGTGCCTGGACCATCGACAGGGGCCTTGAAGCTTTCTTT. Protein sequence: CAWTIDRGLEAFF.

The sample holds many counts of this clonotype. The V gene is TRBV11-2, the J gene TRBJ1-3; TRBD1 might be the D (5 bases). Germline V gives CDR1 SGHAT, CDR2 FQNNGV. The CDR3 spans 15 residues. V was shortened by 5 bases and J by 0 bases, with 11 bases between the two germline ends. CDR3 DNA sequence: TGTGCCAGCAGCATTCAGGGCCTCTCTGGAAACACCATATATTTT. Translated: CASSIQGLSGNTIYF.

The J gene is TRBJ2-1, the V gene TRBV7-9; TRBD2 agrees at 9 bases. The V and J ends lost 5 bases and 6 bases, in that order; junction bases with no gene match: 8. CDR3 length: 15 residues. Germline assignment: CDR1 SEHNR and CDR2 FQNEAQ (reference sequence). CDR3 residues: CASSLGVAGVNEQFF. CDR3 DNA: TGTGCCAGCAGCCTCGGGGTAGCGGGAGTCAATGAGCAGTTCTTC.

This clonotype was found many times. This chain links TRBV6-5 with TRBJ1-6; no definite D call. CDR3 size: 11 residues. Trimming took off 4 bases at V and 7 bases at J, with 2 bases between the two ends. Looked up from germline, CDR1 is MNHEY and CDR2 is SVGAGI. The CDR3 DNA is TGTGCCAGCAGTTCAAATTCACCCCTCCACTTT. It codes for CASSSNSPLHF.